The entry below describes one T cell receptor beta chain. The data belong to a study of regulatory T cells in long-lasting Graves disease. Through Arm-PCR of CDR3 regions and iRepertoire HTBI primers, TCR beta libraries were built. A single record per CDR3 protein comes from TCRdb applying MiXCR to the multiplex PCR reads. The sample consists of approximately 440,000 distinct CDR3 sequences, around 15% of them appearing once. This sample's time point: newly diagnosed GD, antithyroid drugs for less than 3 months. The TCR library was made from RNA that had been extracted from PBMCs in TRIzol. Graves' disease was diagnosed by American Thyroid Association guidelines. CDR1 and CDR2 from the germline V gene are MNHEY and SMNVEV (reference sequence). The J segment lost 7 bases and the V segment lost 3 bases, leaving 10 bases of the junction unmatched. The CDR3 length is 18 residues. In addition, the sample was reused for a study of T cells in Graves' hyperthyroidism and ophthalmopathy. From that study: Among the patients, aged 18 to 65, hyperthyroidism was newly diagnosed and had lasted under 2 months. Most clonotypes expanded in thyroid above 0.001 were likewise present in blood.

Source: peripheral blood mononuclear cells (PBMCs), taken at new diagnosis, from a patient treated with antithyroid drugs. This chain joins TRBV27 and TRBJ2-2; 14 nucleotides align to TRBD2. The origin of this receptor is a man aged 35 to 55 with Graves disease. The CDR3 coding sequence is TGTGCCAGCAGTTTCATACGGGGACTAGCGGGAGAGAACGGGGAGCTGTTTTTT. Its translation: CASSFIRGLAGENGELFF.